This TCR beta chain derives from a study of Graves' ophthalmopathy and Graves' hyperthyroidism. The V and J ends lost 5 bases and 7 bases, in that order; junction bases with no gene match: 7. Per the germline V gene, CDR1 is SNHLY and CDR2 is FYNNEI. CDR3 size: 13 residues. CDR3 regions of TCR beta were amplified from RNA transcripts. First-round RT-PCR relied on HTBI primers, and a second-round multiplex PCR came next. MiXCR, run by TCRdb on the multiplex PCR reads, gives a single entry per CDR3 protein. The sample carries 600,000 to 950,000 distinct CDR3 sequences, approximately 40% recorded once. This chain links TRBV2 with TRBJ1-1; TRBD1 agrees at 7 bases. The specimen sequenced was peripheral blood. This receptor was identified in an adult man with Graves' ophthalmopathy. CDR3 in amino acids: CASSYKGAGEAFF. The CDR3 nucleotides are TGTGCCAGCAGTTACAAGGGGGCCGGTGAAGCTTTCTTT.